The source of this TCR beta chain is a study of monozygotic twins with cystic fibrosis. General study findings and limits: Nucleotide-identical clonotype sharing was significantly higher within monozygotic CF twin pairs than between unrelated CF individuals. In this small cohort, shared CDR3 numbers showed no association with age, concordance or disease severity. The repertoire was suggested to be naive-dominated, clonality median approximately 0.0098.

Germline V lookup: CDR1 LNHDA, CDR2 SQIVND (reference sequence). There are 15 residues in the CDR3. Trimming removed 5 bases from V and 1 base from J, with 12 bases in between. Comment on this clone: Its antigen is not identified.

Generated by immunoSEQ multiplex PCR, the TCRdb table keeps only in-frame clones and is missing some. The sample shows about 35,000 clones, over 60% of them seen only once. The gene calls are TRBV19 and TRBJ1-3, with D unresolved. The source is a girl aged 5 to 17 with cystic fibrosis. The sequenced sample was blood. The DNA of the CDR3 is TGTGCCAGTAGTCCCCGGACTGTTTCTGGAAACACCATATATTTT. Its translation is CASSPRTVSGNTIYF. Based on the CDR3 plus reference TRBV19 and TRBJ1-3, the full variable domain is DGGITQSPKYLFRKEGQNVTLSCEQNLNHDAMYWYRQDPGQGLRLIYYSQIVNDFQKGDIAEGYSVSREKKESFPLTVTSAQKNPTAFYLCASSPRTVSGNTIYFGEGSWLTVV.